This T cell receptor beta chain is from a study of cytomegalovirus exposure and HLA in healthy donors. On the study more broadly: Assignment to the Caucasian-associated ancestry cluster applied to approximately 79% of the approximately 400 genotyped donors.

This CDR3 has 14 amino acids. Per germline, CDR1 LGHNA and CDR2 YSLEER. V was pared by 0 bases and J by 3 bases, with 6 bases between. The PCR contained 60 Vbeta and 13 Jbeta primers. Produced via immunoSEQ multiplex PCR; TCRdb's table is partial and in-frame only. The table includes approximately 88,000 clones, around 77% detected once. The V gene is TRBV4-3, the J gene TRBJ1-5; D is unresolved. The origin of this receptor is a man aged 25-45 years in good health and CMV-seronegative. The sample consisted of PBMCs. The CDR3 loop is CASSQENNNQPQHF. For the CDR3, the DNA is TGCGCCAGCAGCCAAGAAAACAACAATCAGCCCCAGCATTTT.